This TCR beta chain was identified during a study of shared clonotypes between healthy human individuals. Concerning this clone itself: The antigen is unknown.

The authors' processing: ImmunoSEQ sequences covered only the junction and lacked quality scores; filtering therefore differed. The table came from immunoSEQ multiplex PCR; TCRdb's copy has only in-frame clones and leaves some out. V, J and clone size are taken as reported in that table, and D and trimming were inferred from the DNA itself. Of around 2.1 million clones listed, under 95% are singletons. V was pared by 2 bases and J by 0 bases, with 7 bases between. This CDR3 contains 14 residues. CDR1 and CDR2 (germline): MNHEY, SVGAGI. Positively selected for CCR7, the CD45RO-negative cells used as naive CD8 cells excluded terminally differentiated effector memory CD45RA+ cells. Those who donated, Caucasian adults without exception, all lived in Nashville, Tennessee. General study results and limits: Approximately 5% was the fraction of naive CD4 clonotypes found shared across a handful of donors.

Sample: naive CD8+ T cells from PBMCs. The rearrangement uses TRBV6-5 and TRBJ1-1, with no clear D. The sequence was obtained from a man between 18 and 29 years old in good health. Some clones in this sample may be carry-over from other donors' samples. The CDR3 reads CASSYVSLNTEAFF. The DNA for the CDR3 is TGTGCCAGCAGTTACGTGTCGTTGAACACTGAAGCTTTCTTT.